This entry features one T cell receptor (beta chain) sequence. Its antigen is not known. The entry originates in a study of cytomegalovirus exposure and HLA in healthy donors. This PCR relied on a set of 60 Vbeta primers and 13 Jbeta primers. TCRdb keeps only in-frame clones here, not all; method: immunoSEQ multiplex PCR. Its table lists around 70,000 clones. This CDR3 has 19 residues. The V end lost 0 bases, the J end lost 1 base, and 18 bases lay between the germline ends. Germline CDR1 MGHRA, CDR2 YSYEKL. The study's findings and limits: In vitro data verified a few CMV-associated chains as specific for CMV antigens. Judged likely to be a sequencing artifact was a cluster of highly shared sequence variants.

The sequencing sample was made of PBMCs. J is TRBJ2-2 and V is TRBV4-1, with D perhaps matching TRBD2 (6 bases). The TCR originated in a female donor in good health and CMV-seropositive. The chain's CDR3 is CASSQEIRRVGGNTGELFF. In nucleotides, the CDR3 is TGCGCCAGCAGCCAAGAAATTCGCCGGGTGGGGGGGAACACCGGGGAGCTGTTTTTT.